The TCR beta chain described here comes from a study of cytomegalovirus exposure and HLA in healthy donors. Background on the study: An early data release held around 80 million unique TCRs from HLA-typed donors. Whole-study findings and limits: A missense DCLRE1C variant was associated with V- and J-gene trimming of TCR beta chains in a later analysis, and an independent cohort replicated the association.

This CDR3 comprises 13 residues. Trimming pared 5 bases from V and 4 bases from J, leaving 10 bases between. The V gene's germline CDR1 is SGHTA and CDR2 FQGTGA. Use of 60 Vbeta and 13 Jbeta primers characterized the PCR. Original processing methods: The authors later counted roughly 76 million unique TCR beta chains, 9.5 million to 13 million of them shared. Libraries were prepared by immunoSEQ multiplex PCR; TCRdb keeps only in-frame clonotypes and omits some of them. V, J and clone size are those of that table, while D and trimming were read from the DNA. Of about 130,000 clones listed, roughly 74% are singletons. This clone has only one observation. Its antigen remains unidentified.

Sequences were obtained from PBMCs. This chain links TRBV7-3 with TRBJ2-3; no clear D. The receptor was isolated from a man aged 35-49 years in good health and CMV-seronegative. CDR3 DNA: TGTGCCAGCAGCCTGACCAGGCCAGATACGCAGTATTTT. Its protein is CASSLTRPDTQYF.